This T cell receptor (beta chain) derives from a study of shared clonotypes between healthy human individuals. The V end was cut by 0 bases, the J end by 0 bases, with 20 bases between. Per the germline V gene, CDR1 is SGHDN and CDR2 is FVKESK. The CDR3 sequence is 19 residues long. Findings and limits, study-wide: Naive subsets generally exceeded memory subsets in estimated richness.

The healthy adult donors were HIV-negative and reported no recent acute infections or vaccinations. In the CD4+ fraction, cells were divided into CD45RA+ naive and CD45RA-negative memory subsets. For this clone: Its antigen is as yet unknown.

Repertoires were generated with immunoSEQ multiplex PCR, while TCRdb's copy carries only in-frame clones and drops some. The sample records 1,500,000 or so clones, 95% to 97% being singletons. The sequencing input was naive CD4+ T cells sorted from blood. As for subset: CD45RA+ positively selected. This TCR was recovered from a man younger than 45 in good health. This sequence joins TRBV14 and TRBJ2-5; no firm D call. CDR3 protein: CASSQDPPGVRLNQETQYF. In DNA, the CDR3 is TGTGCCAGCAGCCAAGATCCCCCGGGTGTTCGTTTAAACCAAGAGACCCAGTACTTC.